The 19 T cell receptor beta chains below all came from one sample that was sequenced in a study of identical twins. TCRdb analysed the 5' RACE reads with MiXCR anew, one entry per CDR3 protein. The table has more than 1.5 million distinct CDR3 sequences, under 35% seen once; the top ten hold more than 0.25%. Sequencing used cord blood. The source of these receptors is a newborn girl in good health.

The rearrangement uses TRBV7-2 and TRBJ2-5, with D perhaps matching TRBD1 or TRBD2 (6 bases each). The J call could be wrong; TRBJ2-4 is a better fit for the DNA end. Per germline, CDR1 SGHTA and CDR2 FQGNSA. The CDR3 runs 14 residues. DNA of the CDR3: TGTGCCAGCAGCTTACAACAGGGAGGAAACATTCAGTACTTC. This gives the protein CASSLQQGGNIQYF.

This clonotype has at least ten counts. J is TRBJ1-2 and V is TRBV3-1, with 7 bases fitting TRBD1. The CDR3 loop spans 12 amino acids. Germline CDR1 is LGHDT and CDR2 is YNNKEL (reference sequence). V lost 4 bases to trimming and J lost 7 bases; unmatched junction nucleotides: 3. The CDR3 is CASSLRQGGYTF. CDR3 sequence (DNA): TGTGCCAGCAGCCTCCGACAGGGTGGCTACACCTTC.

This clonotype has just one count. The rearrangement links TRBV20-1 to TRBJ2-2; 8 bases fit TRBD1. Trimming took 2 bases from V and 7 from J; bases not matched to a gene: 6. The CDR3 covers 14 residues. Germline V CDR1 and CDR2: DFQATT, SNEGSKA (reference sequence). This CDR3 reads CSARWQGAGGELFF. CDR3 sequence (DNA): TGCAGTGCTAGATGGCAGGGGGCTGGCGGGGAGCTGTTTTTT.

The chain combines TRBV5-1 with TRBJ2-2, with 7 nucleotides matching TRBD1. Germline V gives CDR1 SGHRS, CDR2 YFSETQ. J lost 3 bases, V lost 0 bases, and 5 bases had no gene match. The CDR3 sequence is 16 residues long. CDR3 nucleotides: TGCGCCAGCAGCTTGGGACAGGGTAAACACACCGGGGAGCTGTTTTTT. It is translated as CASSLGQGKHTGELFF.

The V and J genes are TRBV18 and TRBJ2-5; the match to TRBD2 covers 7 bases. Germline V gives CDR1 KGHSH, CDR2 LQKENI. The V segment lost 1 base and the J segment 11 bases; nucleotides outside the gene matches: 13. This CDR3 contains 15 residues. The CDR3 DNA reads as TGTGCCAGCTCACCACTCCTCGGGGGGAAGAATGAGCAGTACTTC. Its protein is CASSPLLGGKNEQYF.

This chain links TRBV12-3 or TRBV12-4 with TRBJ2-3; the D gene is possibly TRBD1 (5 bases). V was trimmed by 10 bases and J by 3 bases, leaving 17 bases between them. The CDR3 covers 14 residues. DNA of the CDR3: TGTGCCACCAGAATCCAAACAGGAACAGATACGCAGTATTTT. Translated, it gives CATRIQTGTDTQYF.

The J gene is TRBJ1-2, the V gene TRBV29-1; 10 bases are shared with TRBD1. V gave up 7 bases and J gave up 7 bases; unmatched junction bases: 6. Germline V gene sequence: CDR1 SQVTM, CDR2 ANQGSEA. CDR3 size: 12 residues. The CDR3 protein is CSEGQGIGGYTF. The CDR3, as DNA: TGCAGCGAGGGACAGGGGATCGGTGGCTACACCTTC.

This clonotype has more than one count but fewer than ten. This rearrangement joins TRBV4-2 to TRBJ2-3; TRBD2 matches 11 bases. V lost 3 bases, J lost 4 bases, and 15 bases stayed unmatched. Per the germline V gene, CDR1 is LGHNA and CDR2 is YNFKEQ. The CDR3 is 19 residues long. In DNA form, the CDR3 reads TGTGCCAGCAGCCAGGACCTTAGCGGGAGGGCTTGGTCCGCAGATACGCAGTATTTT. This translates into CASSQDLSGRAWSADTQYF.

In this sample, this clonotype turned up a few times. The gene calls are TRBV3-1 and TRBJ2-5; TRBD2 matches 13 bases. The length of the CDR3 is 16 residues. Unmatched junction bases numbered 5, after V lost 4 bases and J lost 3 bases. Per the germline V gene, CDR1 is LGHDT and CDR2 is YNNKEL (reference sequence). The CDR3 here is CASSRFGTSGEETQYF. The CDR3 DNA reads TGTGCCAGCAGCCGTTTCGGGACTAGCGGGGAAGAGACCCAGTACTTC.

As for this clonotype: Since a much larger clone is just one base distant, this may be a read error. This chain joins TRBV28 and TRBJ2-1; TRBD2 matches at 16 bases. The germline V gene encodes CDR1 MDHEN and CDR2 SYDVKM. V shed 8 bases and J 15 bases; nucleotides not matched to a gene: 10. This CDR3 has 14 residues. The CDR3 DNA reads as TGTGCCAGCGGTTCAGGGACTAGCGGGAGGGTCCTGTTCTTC. Translating it yields CASGSGTSGRVLFF. The full variable domain, completed using reference TRBV28 and TRBJ2-1, is DVKVTQSSRYLVKRTGEKVFLECVQDMDHENMFWYRQDPGLGLRLIYFSYDVKMKEKGDIPEGYSVSREKKERFSLILESASTNQTSMYLCASGSGTSGRVLFFGPGTRLTVL.

About this clonotype itself: The junction departs from germline at one end; a sequencing error may be responsible. The chain recombines TRBV28 with TRBJ1-5; TRBD1 is a possible D gene (5 bases). Germline V CDR1 and CDR2: MDHEN, SYDVKM. The CDR3 sequence is 15 residues long. In DNA form, the CDR3 reads TGTGTCAGCAGTTTACCAGGGACCTCCAATCAGCCCCAGCATTTT. Translating it yields CVSSLPGTSNQPQHF. The whole variable domain, filled in from reference TRBV28 and TRBJ1-5, reads DVKVTQSSRYLVKRTGEKVFLECVQDMDHENMFWYRQDPGLGLRLIYFSYDVKMKEKGDIPEGYSVSREKKERFSLILESASTNQTSMYLCVSSLPGTSNQPQHFGDGTRLSIL.

This clonotype has more than one count but fewer than ten. V gene TRBV21-1 combines with J gene TRBJ2-1. TRBV21-1 is classified as a pseudogene. The CDR3 runs 19 residues. This CDR3 is CASSNLSGDVTLDYNEQFF. The CDR3 DNA reads as TGTGCCAGCAGCAACTTGTCAGGAGATGTTACACTGGACTACAATGAGCAGTTCTTC.

In this sample, this clonotype turned up a few times. The V gene is TRBV27, the J gene TRBJ2-5, with 12 bases aligning to TRBD1. The CDR3 consists of 15 residues. Germline assignment: CDR1 MNHEY and CDR2 SMNVEV (reference sequence). The junction had 1 base not matched to a gene; V was cut back by 1 base and J by 4 bases. DNA for the CDR3: TGTGCCAGCAGTTTATGGGGACAGGGGGCAGAGACCCAGTACTTC. The encoded protein is CASSLWGQGAETQYF.

On this clonotype: A much larger clone lies a single base off, so this may be a read error. This rearrangement joins TRBV10-3 to TRBJ2-7; D not certain. V was clipped by 10 bases and J by 0 bases, with 4 bases between them. This CDR3 is built from 10 residues. Germline assignment: CDR1 ENHRY and CDR2 SYGVKD. The DNA of the CDR3 is TGTGCCACCAACTCCTACGAGCAGTACTTC. Its protein product is CATNSYEQYF.

This clonotype turned up a few times. The genes are TRBV30 and TRBJ2-1, with 14 nucleotides matching TRBD2. V was pared by 2 bases and J by 9 bases, with 6 bases of the junction left unmatched. The germline CDR1 and CDR2 sequences are GTSNPN and SVGIG (reference sequence). This CDR3 has 15 residues. Here the CDR3 reads CAWSSRTSGGSEQFF. CDR3 nucleotide sequence: TGTGCCTGGAGTTCCCGGACTAGCGGGGGGAGTGAGCAGTTCTTC.

Concerning this clonotype: A much bigger clone sits one base away, suggesting this may be a read error. V is TRBV29-1 and J is TRBJ1-2; a possible D gene is TRBD1 (6 bases). Deletions cut 1 base from V and 4 bases from J, with 13 bases between. CDR3 length: 14 amino acids. CDR1 and CDR2 from the germline V gene are SQVTM and ANQGSEA. In nucleotides, the CDR3 is TGCAGCGTTGAAGGGACAGATCATTCCTATGGCTACACCTTC. It translates to CSVEGTDHSYGYTF. The full variable domain, with the rest looked up from reference TRBV29-1 and TRBJ1-2, is SAVISQKPSRDICQRGTSLTIQCQVDSQVTMMFWYRQQPGQSLTLIATANQGSEATYESGFVIDKFPISRPNLTFSTLTVSNMSPEDSSIYLCSVEGTDHSYGYTFGSGTRLTVV.

This clonotype was seen a few times. V usage is TRBV20-1 and J usage is TRBJ2-3; D uncertain. This CDR3 has 15 residues. With 1 base removed from V and 2 bases from J, the gap between germline ends came to 13 bases. The germline V gene has CDR1 DFQATT and CDR2 SNEGSKA (reference sequence). CDR3 residues: CSARAAGEVTDTQYF. The CDR3 DNA sequence: TGCAGTGCTAGAGCCGCCGGAGAGGTCACAGATACGCAGTATTTT.

The rearrangement joins TRBV3-1 to TRBJ1-1, with 11 bases lining up with TRBD1. V lost 4 bases and J lost 7; bases outside the gene matches: 5. Germline CDR1 is LGHDT and CDR2 is YNNKEL (reference sequence). The CDR3 extends over 14 amino acids. The CDR3 sequence is CASSRDRGLGEAFF. Here the CDR3 DNA reads TGTGCCAGCAGCCGGGACAGGGGGTTGGGTGAAGCTTTCTTT.

This clonotype was found many times. The chain employs TRBV20-1 and TRBJ2-5; D is unresolved. Germline V gives CDR1 DFQATT, CDR2 SNEGSKA (reference sequence). This CDR3 region has 11 residues. Trimming took off 5 bases at V and 4 bases at J, with 8 bases between the two ends. As DNA, the CDR3 is TGCAGTGCTCGTGCGGTAGAGACCCAGTACTTC. This gives the protein CSARAVETQYF.